The 16 T cell receptor beta chains below come from one sample, sequenced in a study of blood T cell repertoires in COVID-19. TCRdb's table, derived via immunoSEQ multiplex PCR, lists solely in-frame clones and lacks some. The table lists about 200,000 clones, around 83% of them singletons, with less than 9.5% in the top ten. Sequencing was done on a sample of peripheral blood. The receptors were sampled from a woman of 80 years or more with COVID-19, enrolled during active disease.

The genes are TRBV30 and TRBJ1-2; 9 bases agree with TRBD1. V shed 3 bases, J shed 8 bases, and the junction held 19 bases outside the gene matches. The CDR3 spans 17 residues. The germline V gene encodes CDR1 GTSNPN and CDR2 SVGIG (reference sequence). Here the CDR3 DNA reads TGTGCCTGGAGGGAACCACTTTCCGGGACAGGGACCGCCGGCTACACCTTC. Translated: CAWREPLSGTGTAGYTF.

The J gene is TRBJ1-2, the V gene TRBV6-5, with 8 bases matching TRBD1. This CDR3 is 12 amino acids long. Germline CDR1 and CDR2: MNHEY and SVGAGI. With 7 bases clipped from V and 8 bases from J, the junction kept 6 bases outside the gene matches. The CDR3 coding sequence is TGTGCCAGCAAACAGGGGGATAGAGGCTACACCTTC. Translating it yields CASKQGDRGYTF.

The rearrangement uses TRBV4-2 and TRBJ2-5; D might be TRBD1 (7 bases). The CDR3 sequence is 13 residues long. Germline V lookup: CDR1 LGHNA, CDR2 YNFKEQ. Trimming removed 5 bases from V and 2 bases from J, with 9 bases in between. As DNA, the CDR3 is TGTGCCAGCAGCGCGGGACAGCAAGAGACCCAGTACTTC. It translates to CASSAGQQETQYF.

The rearrangement links TRBV15 to TRBJ1-3; D ambiguous. CDR1 LNHNV and CDR2 YYDKDF come from the germline V gene (reference sequence). Trimming cost V 0 bases and J 3 bases, with 6 bases left between them. This CDR3 has 14 amino acids. The DNA for the CDR3 is TGTGCCACCAGCAGAGATCCCAGTGGAAACACCATATATTTT. Its translation: CATSRDPSGNTIYF.

The chain uses TRBV6-6 and TRBJ1-4, with D unclear. V lost 6 bases and J lost 8, with 19 bases in between. Germline V gives CDR1 MNHNY, CDR2 SVGAGI (reference sequence). The CDR3 has 15 amino acids. The CDR3 loop is CASSPLSSFREKLFF. The CDR3, as DNA: TGTGCCAGCAGCCCCCTTTCGAGCTTCAGGGAAAAACTGTTTTTT.

This clone was found once. This chain uses TRBV29-1 with TRBJ1-2; maybe TRBD1 (5 bases). Germline CDR1 and CDR2: SQVTM and ANQGSEA. V lost 5 bases and J 10 bases, leaving 17 bases between the germline ends. The CDR3 consists of 12 residues. CDR3 nucleotides: TGCAGCGTTTCACTTTGGGGGGAGGACTACACCTTC. Its translation: CSVSLWGEDYTF.

The chain couples TRBV5-4 to TRBJ2-5, with D unresolved. This CDR3 has 14 amino acids. Germline V lookup: CDR1 SGHNT, CDR2 YYREEE (reference sequence). Trimming shortened V by 2 bases and J by 4 bases, and 12 bases separated the two germline ends. CDR3 nucleotide sequence: TGTGCCAGCAGCTTTAAAACGGCGGCAGAGACCCAGTACTTC. Translation gives CASSFKTAAETQYF.

This sequence joins TRBV6-2 or TRBV6-3 and TRBJ1-1, with 12 bases that match TRBD1. Germline CDR1 MNHEY, CDR2 SVGEGT. CDR3 length: 15 amino acids. V trimming: 2 bases; J trimming: 5 bases; junction bases outside the gene matches: 3. The CDR3 here is CASSYGTGGGTEAFF. CDR3 coding DNA: TGTGCCAGCAGTTACGGGACAGGGGGCGGTACTGAAGCTTTCTTT.

The chain links TRBV30 to TRBJ1-1; D is unclear. The CDR3 spans 13 residues. V lost 1 base and J lost 6, with 12 bases in between. Germline values: CDR1 GTSNPN, CDR2 SVGIG (reference sequence). CDR3 sequence: CAWSGSGRSEAFF. The CDR3 DNA reads TGTGCCTGGAGTGGTAGTGGGCGATCTGAAGCTTTCTTT.

V and J are TRBV7-2 and TRBJ2-2; 9 nucleotides line up with TRBD2. With V trimmed by 1 base and J by 7 bases, 7 bases remained unmatched. The CDR3 length is 16 residues. Germline V gene lookup returns CDR1 SGHTA and CDR2 FQGNSA. CDR3 in DNA: TGTGCCAGCAGCTTAGGGCCCGCGGGGGGGGACGGGGAGCTGTTTTTT. This translates into CASSLGPAGGDGELFF.

The V call is TRBV7-2, the J call TRBJ1-1, with 7 bases matching TRBD1. This CDR3 has 16 amino acids. The germline CDR1 and CDR2 sequences are SGHTA and FQGNSA. V lost 0 bases to trimming and J lost 2 bases; unmatched junction nucleotides: 6. The CDR3 DNA reads as TGTGCCAGCAGCTTAGCCCCGACAGGGATTAACACTGAAGCTTTCTTT. It codes for CASSLAPTGINTEAFF.

The DNA of the CDR3 is TGTGCCAGCAGCCAGCTTGGGACAGGGTCGGGAGCTTTCTTT. Amino acids: CASSQLGTGSGAFF. This chain joins TRBV3-1 (or the pseudogene TRBV3-2) and TRBJ1-1, with TRBD1 matching over 9 bases. This CDR3 comprises 14 residues. Per germline, CDR1 LGHDT and CDR2 YNNKEL (reference sequence). With 3 bases clipped from V and 10 bases from J, the junction kept 9 bases outside the gene matches.

The rearrangement links TRBV5-1 to TRBJ2-3, with 7 bases fitting TRBD1. This CDR3 has 16 amino acids. Germline-derived CDR1 and CDR2 are SGHRS and YFSETQ. J gave up 0 bases and V 0 bases, and 4 bases lay outside the gene matches. This chain's CDR3 is CASSLAVRGSTDTQYF. CDR3 DNA: TGCGCCAGCAGCTTGGCAGTCAGGGGGAGCACAGATACGCAGTATTTT.

As to this clone: The sample carries other DNA sequences with the same CDR3. The gene calls are TRBV18 and TRBJ1-1; no reliable D call. Trimming cost V 3 bases and J 0 bases, with 5 bases left between them. The CDR3 covers 13 residues. The germline V gene encodes CDR1 KGHSH and CDR2 LQKENI. CDR3 protein: CASSPAMNTEAFF. As DNA, the CDR3 is TGTGCCAGCTCACCGGCCATGAACACTGAAGCTTTCTTT.

This clone was seen a single time. One junction end does not reproduce the germline sequence, and a read error may be involved. This CDR3 is CASSLTGAMEQFF. The DNA for the CDR3 is TGTGCTAGCAGCTTAACAGGGGCGATGGAGCAGTTCTTC. The V call is TRBV7-7, the J call TRBJ2-1; TRBD1 matches at 7 bases. CDR3 size: 13 residues. Germline V gives CDR1 SSHAT, CDR2 FNYEAQ (reference sequence).

This clone was seen just once. The J gene is TRBJ1-2, the V gene TRBV5-1, with TRBD1 matching 7 bases. V was clipped by 0 bases and J by 5 bases; unmatched bases: 4. The CDR3 is 14 residues long. Per germline, CDR1 SGHRS and CDR2 YFSETQ. Here the CDR3 reads CASSLGQGIYGYTF. CDR3 in DNA: TGCGCCAGCAGCTTGGGACAGGGAATATATGGCTACACCTTC.